Here is one T cell receptor (beta chain) with its context. No antigen is known for it. This entry belongs to a study of T cell responses to AZD1222 COVID-19 vaccine. The CDR3 has 16 amino acids. CDR1 is MDHEN and CDR2 is SYDVKM in the germline V gene. V lost 2 bases and J 0 bases, leaving 11 bases between the germline ends. Sequenced by immunoSEQ multiplex PCR; TCRdb stores in-frame clones only, minus some. The repertoire holds tens of thousands of clones, with about four fifths as singletons. Whole-study findings and limits: The donors showed a predominance of white British ancestry and of females, with possible underestimation of clonal diversity. Close to half of all spike-specific TCRs reportedly target regions of the variants that are unmutated. Of the AZD1222 recipients, only five to seven were seropositive at baseline. CD4 TCRs covered the whole spike, strongest at regions 160-218 and 743-854.

The V call is TRBV28, the J call TRBJ2-1; unclear D gene. The material was peripheral blood, obtained 28 days after the second AZD1222 dose. This TCR came from an adult who received the AZD1222 COVID-19 vaccine. The CDR3 sequence is CASSLIGLSSYNEQFF. Here the CDR3 DNA reads TGTGCCAGCAGTTTAATTGGTCTTAGCTCCTACAATGAGCAGTTCTTC.